One and the same sample provided the 3 T cell receptor beta chains below, sequenced in a study of T cell responses to AZD1222 COVID-19 vaccine listed by TCRdb under 2021. The time point label, read with the paper, signifies: baseline before first vaccination. The library relied on the immunoSEQ multiplex PCR assay. The table comes from immuneACCESS by way of TCRdb, which keeps in-frame sequences with V and J called. Part of the clones is missing from these tables; in studies checked, under half for an unresolved V gene and the rest for unknown reasons. The sample includes 90,000 to 120,000 clones, with roughly 87% observed a single time. 4% to 5.5% of the sample is in the top ten clones. The specimen comprised peripheral blood, sampled on day 0 of AZD1222 vaccination. The source is an adult in good health.

The rearrangement joins TRBV27 to TRBJ1-1, with TRBD1 matching over 7 bases. This CDR3 is 16 amino acids long. The V segment lost 0 bases and the J segment 10 bases; nucleotides outside the gene matches: 14. Per germline, CDR1 MNHEY and CDR2 SMNVEV (reference sequence). Here the CDR3 DNA reads TGTGCCAGCAGTTTATCGACAGGGAACACCCCTTTTCGAGCTTTCTTT. Protein sequence: CASSLSTGNTPFRAFF.

V and J are TRBV9 and TRBJ2-3, with 13 positions matching TRBD2. Germline V CDR1 and CDR2: SGDLS, YYNGEE. The CDR3 is 16 amino acids. V lost 3 bases and J lost 1; bases outside the gene matches: 2. CDR3 nucleotide sequence: TGTGCCAGCAGCGCTGGACTAGCGGGGGGCACAGATACGCAGTATTTT. It codes for CASSAGLAGGTDTQYF.

The chain recombines TRBV6-5 with TRBJ1-2, with 11 nucleotides matching TRBD1. V gave up 0 bases and J gave up 4 bases; unmatched junction bases: 4. CDR1 MNHEY and CDR2 SVGAGI come from the germline V gene. The CDR3 is made up of 16 amino acids. The CDR3, as DNA: TGTGCCAGCAGTTACTCTCGGACAGGGGGCGGCTATGGCTACACCTTC. Encoded protein: CASSYSRTGGGYGYTF.